What follows is one T cell receptor beta chain and its context. Its antigen is as yet unknown. As to time point: persistent/refractory GD, antithyroid drugs over 5 years with positive TRAb. The authors made the TCR library using RNA they extracted from PBMCs. The diagnosis of Graves' disease used American Thyroid Association guidelines. Investigators prepared the TCR beta libraries by applying iRepertoire HTBI primers and Arm-PCR of CDR3 regions. TCRdb passed the multiplex PCR reads through MiXCR, listing each CDR3 protein once. This sample carries 500,000 to 700,000 distinct CDR3 sequences, about 30% of them seen once, and the ten largest clones take about 40%. Losses at the gene ends were 6 bases for V and 6 bases for J; bases not matched to a gene: 15. There are 18 residues in the CDR3. Germline V CDR1 and CDR2: MNHNS, SASEGT. These data are taken from a study of regulatory T cells in long-lasting Graves disease. Overall study findings and caveats: Those with persistent Graves' had less TCR diversity than newly diagnosed patients. Persistent disease samples used TRBV28, TRBJ1-2 and TRBJ2-5 preferentially. Accuracy was possibly reduced by small sample size.

Specimen: peripheral blood mononuclear cells (PBMCs), collected when the disease was refractory, from a patient treated with antithyroid drugs. This TCR was recovered from a female donor with Graves disease. This sequence joins TRBV6-1 and TRBJ2-2; 11 positions agree with TRBD2. The CDR3 DNA reads TGTGCCAGCAGCCCAGCCCGGACTAGCGGGTCGTATCCCGGGGAGCTGTTTTTT. Its translation is CASSPARTSGSYPGELFF.